The 32 T cell receptor beta chains below come from one sample, sequenced in a study of blood T cell repertoires in COVID-19. The repertoire was sequenced with immunoSEQ multiplex PCR; TCRdb's copy has only in-frame clones and lacks some. The data contain a few hundred thousand clones, roughly 91% of them singletons. Sequenced input: PBMCs or T cells enriched from blood (not recorded which). The receptor source for this set is a woman aged 50 to 60 who had been exposed to COVID-19.

In its sample, this clone was seen once. J is TRBJ2-5 and V is TRBV7-9; TRBD1 matches at 9 bases. This CDR3 has 15 amino acids. V shed 2 bases and J 5 bases; nucleotides not matched to a gene: 6. The germline V gene encodes CDR1 SEHNR and CDR2 FQNEAQ (reference sequence). The CDR3 reads CASSLNHGQGETQYF. The CDR3 bases are TGTGCCAGCAGCTTAAACCACGGACAGGGGGAGACCCAGTACTTC.

This clone has only one observation. The rearrangement uses TRBV2 and TRBJ1-6; D uncertain. The CDR3 runs to 13 residues. CDR1 is SNHLY, CDR2 FYNNEI, per germline. The germline V and J ends were trimmed by 2 bases and 10 bases, with 9 bases remaining between them. In DNA, the CDR3 is TGTGCCAGCAGTGAAAGGGAGGAGTCACCCCTCCACTTT. Translation: CASSEREESPLHF.

This rearrangement joins TRBV6-5 to TRBJ2-1; 11 bases match TRBD1. V shed 10 bases and J 9 bases; nucleotides not matched to a gene: 11. The germline CDR1 and CDR2 sequences are MNHEY and SVGAGI. The length of the CDR3 is 14 residues. The chain's CDR3 is CAILRGTGGGEQFF. The CDR3 DNA is TGTGCCATCCTTAGAGGGACAGGGGGTGGTGAGCAGTTCTTC.

V is TRBV6-1 and J is TRBJ2-1; 11 bases are shared with TRBD1. With 4 bases clipped from V and 2 bases from J, the junction kept 7 bases outside the gene matches. The germline CDR1 and CDR2 sequences are MNHNS and SASEGT. This CDR3 comprises 17 residues. Here the CDR3 DNA reads TGTGCCAGCAGTGGAAGGGACAGGGGGAAAGCCTACAATGAGCAGTTCTTC. This codes for CASSGRDRGKAYNEQFF.

V is TRBV28 and J is TRBJ2-7; 7 nucleotides match TRBD1. With 9 bases clipped from V and 0 bases from J, the junction kept 8 bases outside the gene matches. Looked up from germline, CDR1 is MDHEN and CDR2 is SYDVKM. The CDR3 spans 14 residues. The CDR3 coding sequence is TGTGCCAGTCAAACAGGGGTTAGCTCCTACGAGCAGTACTTC. It yields the protein CASQTGVSSYEQYF.

With regard to this clone: Other DNA sequences of this sample code for an identical CDR3. The V and J genes are TRBV3-1 (or the pseudogene TRBV3-2) and TRBJ2-2; D uncertain. This CDR3 has 12 amino acids. The V and J ends lost 2 bases and 5 bases respectively, with 3 bases between them. The V gene's germline CDR1 is LGHDT and CDR2 YNNKEL (reference sequence). The CDR3 coding sequence is TGTGCCAGCAGCCAACTGACCGGGGAGCTGTTTTTT. It specifies CASSQLTGELFF.

The gene calls are TRBV3-1 (or the pseudogene TRBV3-2) and TRBJ2-6; D is unclear. This CDR3 has 15 amino acids. CDR1 is LGHDT, CDR2 YNNKEL, per germline (reference sequence). The V end was cut by 5 bases, the J end by 1 base, with 9 bases between. The CDR3 spells CASSIWSSGANVLTF. The CDR3 DNA is TGTGCCAGCAGCATCTGGAGTTCTGGGGCCAACGTCCTGACTTTC.

This chain connects TRBV27 to TRBJ2-2, with 15 bases lining up with TRBD2. CDR3 length: 18 residues. J lost 6 bases, V lost 5 bases, and 10 bases had no gene match. Germline V lookup: CDR1 MNHEY, CDR2 SMNVEV (reference sequence). The CDR3 loop reads CASSPWTSGGAPSGELFF. Written as DNA, the CDR3 is TGTGCCAGCAGTCCATGGACTAGCGGGGGGGCCCCCTCCGGGGAGCTGTTTTTT.

The J gene is TRBJ2-7, the V gene TRBV2; perhaps TRBD1 as D (5 bases). The germline V and J ends were trimmed by 5 bases and 9 bases, with 11 bases remaining between them. The CDR3 is made up of 11 amino acids. Germline V gives CDR1 SNHLY, CDR2 FYNNEI. This CDR3 reads CASSPQTGQYF. In DNA, the CDR3 is TGTGCCAGCAGTCCTCAAACAGGGCAGTACTTC.

The chain employs TRBV30 and TRBJ1-3; D unclear. V was clipped by 2 bases and J by 6 bases, with 14 bases between them. Germline lookup yields CDR1 GTSNPN and CDR2 SVGIG (reference sequence). CDR3 length: 14 amino acids. CDR3 protein: CAWSSVGEVNTIYF. CDR3 DNA: TGTGCCTGGAGTTCGGTGGGAGAAGTAAACACCATATATTTT.

The J gene is TRBJ2-7, the V gene TRBV6-5; a possible D gene is TRBD2 (5 bases). Germline CDR1 is MNHEY and CDR2 is SVGAGI. V was cut by 7 bases and J by 0 bases, with 10 bases left in between. The CDR3 runs 13 residues. This CDR3 is CASMSDYSYEQYF. CDR3 DNA: TGTGCCAGCATGTCTGACTACTCCTACGAGCAGTACTTC.

This chain joins TRBV7-8 and TRBJ2-7; 8 bases are shared with TRBD1. CDR1 SGHVS and CDR2 FQNEAQ come from the germline V gene. The CDR3 has 13 amino acids. V lost 2 bases to trimming and J lost 6 bases; unmatched junction nucleotides: 3. CDR3 residues: CASSLRDRSEQYF. The CDR3, as DNA: TGTGCCAGCAGCTTAAGGGACAGGAGCGAGCAGTACTTC. The whole variable domain, filled in from reference TRBV7-8 and TRBJ2-7, reads GAGVSQSPRYKVAKRGQDVALRCDPISGHVSLFWYQQALGQGPEFLTYFQNEAQLDKSGLPSDRFFAERPEGSVSTLKIQRTQQEDSAVYLCASSLRDRSEQYFGPGTRLTVT.

The chain employs TRBV18 and TRBJ1-2; 8 bases line up with TRBD1. The CDR3 is made up of 16 amino acids. Trimming cost V 2 bases and J 6 bases; bases outside gene matches: 11. From germline, CDR1 is KGHSH and CDR2 LQKENI. Here the CDR3 DNA reads TGTGCCAGCTCACCAGAGACAGGGGATCGATTTAATGGCTACACCTTC. Translation: CASSPETGDRFNGYTF. Combining the CDR3 with reference TRBV18 and TRBJ1-2 gives the whole variable domain NAGVMQNPRHLVRRRGQEARLRCSPMKGHSHVYWYRQLPEEGLKFMVYLQKENIIDESGMPKERFSAEFPKEGPSILRIQQVVRGDSAAYFCASSPETGDRFNGYTFGSGTRLTVV.

The chain is built from TRBV6-5 and TRBJ1-1; 12 bases map to TRBD1. Germline V gives CDR1 MNHEY, CDR2 SVGAGI. The CDR3 extends over 14 amino acids. V shed 6 bases and J 8 bases; nucleotides not matched to a gene: 7. For the CDR3, the DNA is TGTGCCAGCAGCGGGACAGGGGGCAAGATAGAAGCTTTCTTT. Amino acids: CASSGTGGKIEAFF.

The chain combines TRBV15 with TRBJ1-3; D might be TRBD1 (5 bases). Per germline, CDR1 LNHNV and CDR2 YYDKDF (reference sequence). With 0 bases removed from V and 0 bases from J, the gap between germline ends came to 9 bases. This CDR3 has 16 amino acids. The CDR3 DNA follows: TGTGCCACCAGCAGAGATCGGGGGGTCTCTGGAAACACCATATATTTT. Translating gives CATSRDRGVSGNTIYF.

J is TRBJ1-5 and V is TRBV10-3; D might be TRBD1 (5 bases). The V end lost 5 bases, the J end lost 7 bases, and 12 bases lay between the germline ends. This CDR3 contains 13 residues. The V gene's germline CDR1 is ENHRY and CDR2 SYGVKD. DNA of the CDR3: TGTGCCATCAGTTCCAGGGTGGGCCAGCCCCAGCATTTT. This translates into CAISSRVGQPQHF.

Here the CDR3 reads CASSLGQANYGYTF. CDR3 bases: TGTGCCAGCAGCCTGGGACAGGCTAACTATGGCTACACCTTC. V gene TRBV9 combines with J gene TRBJ1-2; 8 bases agree with TRBD1. There are 14 residues in the CDR3. In germline, CDR1 is SGDLS, CDR2 YYNGEE. The V gene end was trimmed by 4 bases and the J gene end by 0 bases; junction bases not matched to a gene: 2.

The chain couples TRBV7-9 to TRBJ1-1; D remains ambiguous. There are 13 residues in the CDR3. Trimming shortened V by 8 bases and J by 4 bases, and 14 bases separated the two germline ends. The germline V gene encodes CDR1 SEHNR and CDR2 FQNEAQ (reference sequence). The CDR3 here is CASAKGMTTEAFF. The CDR3 nucleotides are TGTGCCAGCGCCAAGGGCATGACCACTGAAGCTTTCTTT.

The chain has TRBV6-1 and TRBJ1-2; D might be TRBD1 (5 bases). V was cut by 1 base and J by 6 bases, with 6 bases left in between. The germline V gene encodes CDR1 MNHNS and CDR2 SASEGT. The CDR3 spans 12 residues. This chain's CDR3 is CASSEVGHGYTF. The CDR3 DNA reads TGTGCCAGCAGTGAAGTGGGGCATGGCTACACCTTC.

J is TRBJ2-1 and V is TRBV6-5; 8 nucleotides line up with TRBD1. CDR3 size: 15 residues. Looked up from germline, CDR1 is MNHEY and CDR2 is SVGAGI. J lost 10 bases, V lost 0 bases, and 8 bases had no gene match. CDR3 DNA sequence: TGTGCCAGCAGTTACTCGACAGGGGTCCCCAGGGAGCAGTTCTTC. Amino acids: CASSYSTGVPREQFF.

This sequence joins TRBV7-9 and TRBJ1-2; D remains unclear. Germline V gene sequence: CDR1 SEHNR, CDR2 FQNEAQ (reference sequence). There are 15 residues in the CDR3. V lost 1 base to trimming and J lost 0 bases, with 9 bases between them. Written as DNA, the CDR3 is TGTGCCAGCAGCTTAGGCCCAGGCCCTAACTATGGCTACACCTTC. Translated, it gives CASSLGPGPNYGYTF.

The rearrangement uses TRBV28 and TRBJ1-5; possible D gene TRBD1, 6 bases. The CDR3 runs to 12 residues. V gave up 6 bases and J gave up 4 bases, with 7 bases separating them. Germline-derived CDR1 and CDR2 are MDHEN and SYDVKM. CDR3 residues: CASSQGNQPQHF. The DNA for the CDR3 is TGTGCCAGCAGCCAGGGGAATCAGCCCCAGCATTTT.

This clone was seen a single time. The genes are TRBV28 and TRBJ1-1; D gene unclear. CDR3 length: 16 residues. Germline values: CDR1 MDHEN, CDR2 SYDVKM. Trimming took off 4 bases at V and 1 base at J, with 16 bases between the two ends. CDR3 region: CASSSPFRAPNTEAFF. In nucleotides, the CDR3 is TGTGCCAGCAGTTCACCATTCCGCGCTCCGAACACTGAAGCTTTCTTT.

This clone was picked up a small number of times. This chain connects TRBV7-4 to TRBJ1-1, with a weak D call TRBD1 (5 bases). The germline V and J ends were trimmed by 3 bases and 4 bases, with 12 bases remaining between them. This CDR3 region has 14 residues. From germline, CDR1 is SGHVT and CDR2 SQSDAQ. As DNA, the CDR3 is TGTGCCAGCAGCTTTGGGCGCAGGGTCACTGAAGCTTTCTTT. Its translation is CASSFGRRVTEAFF.

The gene calls are TRBV2 and TRBJ1-2, with TRBD1 matching 9 bases. This CDR3 contains 13 residues. J was trimmed by 6 bases and V by 6 bases; bases with no gene match: 5. Looked up from germline, CDR1 is SNHLY and CDR2 is FYNNEI. The CDR3 sequence: CASRQGTGHGYTF. CDR3 coding DNA: TGTGCCAGCAGGCAGGGGACAGGGCATGGCTACACCTTC. The whole variable domain, filled in from reference TRBV2 and TRBJ1-2, reads EPEVTQTPSHQVTQMGQEVILRCVPISNHLYFYWYRQILGQKVEFLVSFYNNEISEKSEIFDDQFSVERPDGSNFTLKIRSTKLEDSAMYFCASRQGTGHGYTFGSGTRLTVV.

This rearrangement joins TRBV5-1 to TRBJ2-3; D possibly corresponds to TRBD2 (6 bases). CDR3 length: 16 residues. From germline, CDR1 is SGHRS and CDR2 YFSETQ. V dropped 0 bases and J dropped 3 bases, with 14 bases sitting between them. The DNA of the CDR3 is TGCGCCAGCAGCTTGGTGGCAGGAGGGGATACAGATACGCAGTATTTT. Translated: CASSLVAGGDTDTQYF.

A note on this clone: An end of the junction differs from the germline gene, which may be a read error. The V call is TRBV7-9, the J call TRBJ1-4; D is unclear. Germline V lookup: CDR1 SEHNR, CDR2 FQNEAQ (reference sequence). CDR3 length equals 11 residues. CDR3 DNA: TGTGCCGCAACAGCTAACGAAAAACTGTTTTTT. It specifies CAATANEKLFF.

J is TRBJ1-1 and V is TRBV28; 7 bases align to TRBD1. The germline CDR1 and CDR2 sequences are MDHEN and SYDVKM. V trimming: 5 bases; J trimming: 0 bases; junction bases outside the gene matches: 6. This CDR3 has 15 residues. The CDR3 protein is CASSPIGTVNTEAFF. In nucleotides, the CDR3 is TGTGCCAGCAGTCCGATAGGGACAGTGAACACTGAAGCTTTCTTT. The entire variable domain, with the rest obtained from reference TRBV28 and TRBJ1-1, is as follows: DVKVTQSSRYLVKRTGEKVFLECVQDMDHENMFWYRQDPGLGLRLIYFSYDVKMKEKGDIPEGYSVSREKKERFSLILESASTNQTSMYLCASSPIGTVNTEAFFGQGTRLTVV.

V and J are TRBV5-6 and TRBJ2-7, with a tentative D call TRBD1 (6 bases). V dropped 3 bases and J dropped 4 bases, with 8 bases sitting between them. Germline CDR1 and CDR2: SGHDT and YYEEEE. The CDR3 consists of 12 residues. CDR3 sequence reads: CASSSDRYEQYF. Written as DNA, the CDR3 is TGTGCCAGCAGCTCCGACAGGTACGAGCAGTACTTC.

The chain couples TRBV4-1 to TRBJ2-5, with 10 bases that match TRBD1. V dropped 4 bases and J dropped 3; count of bases not matched to a gene: 8. The CDR3 has 16 residues. Germline CDR1 is MGHRA and CDR2 is YSYEKL. CDR3 region: CASSRTGGQGEETQYF. As DNA, the CDR3 is TGCGCCAGCAGCCGTACGGGAGGACAGGGGGAAGAGACCCAGTACTTC.

V and J are TRBV2 and TRBJ2-3; 9 nucleotides line up with TRBD2. Germline loops: CDR1 SNHLY, CDR2 FYNNEI. This CDR3 contains 15 residues. V lost 8 bases and J lost 4; bases outside the gene matches: 10. The chain's CDR3 is CASSTPGLAADTQYF. CDR3 nucleotide sequence: TGTGCCAGCTCGACTCCGGGACTAGCCGCAGATACGCAGTATTTT.

The genes are TRBV18 and TRBJ1-1; D is unresolved. The germline CDR1 and CDR2 sequences are KGHSH and LQKENI. The V gene lost 2 bases and the J gene lost 5 bases, with 9 bases spanning the gap. The CDR3 is made up of 13 amino acids. CDR3 amino acids: CASSPASETEAFF. CDR3 sequence (DNA): TGTGCCAGCTCACCAGCGAGTGAAACTGAAGCTTTCTTT.